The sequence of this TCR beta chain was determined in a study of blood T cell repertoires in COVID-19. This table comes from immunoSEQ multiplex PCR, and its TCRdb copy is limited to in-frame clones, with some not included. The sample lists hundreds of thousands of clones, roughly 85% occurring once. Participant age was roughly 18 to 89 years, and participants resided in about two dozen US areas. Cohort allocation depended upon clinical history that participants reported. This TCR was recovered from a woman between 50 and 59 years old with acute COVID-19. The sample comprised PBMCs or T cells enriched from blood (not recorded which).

CDR3: CASQLGGALNTEAFF. As DNA, the CDR3 is TGTGCCAGCCAATTGGGGGGGGCGTTGAACACTGAAGCTTTCTTT. The V gene is TRBV13, the J gene TRBJ1-1; D is possibly TRBD1 (6 bases). The CDR3 is made up of 15 amino acids. CDR1 PRHDT and CDR2 FYEKMQ come from the germline V gene (reference sequence). Trimming pared 8 bases from V and 0 bases from J, leaving 16 bases between.